This record looks at one T cell receptor beta chain sequence and its context. Antigen specificity is unknown. Only in-frame clones appear in the TCRdb table, and some are missing; sequencing was by immunoSEQ multiplex PCR. The profile shows 90,000 or so clones, about 89% of them singletons. The record originates from a study of OX40 agonist ivuxolimab in advanced cancers. Findings of the study overall: Antigens targeted by the expanded peripheral T cells were not determined. Certain nonresponders likewise exhibited a low normalized T-cell clonal expansion.

This sample comprised CD4+ or CD8+ T cells sorted from blood, obtained in a trial of the OX40 agonist ivuxolimab. This receptor was identified in an adult with an advanced solid tumor such as melanoma, head and neck, liver or kidney cancer.

The CDR3 DNA is TGTGCCAGCAGCTCGAGGGGGGGTCGGGAGCCCCAGCATTTT. Residues: CASSSRGGREPQHF. The chain is built from TRBV11-3 and TRBJ1-5, with D possibly matching TRBD1 (6 bases). CDR1 is SGHNT, CDR2 YENEEA, per germline. This CDR3 is 14 amino acids long. Trimming shortened V by 4 bases and J by 8 bases, and 15 bases separated the two germline ends.